The present TCR beta chain was sequenced within a study of T cells in localized non-small cell lung cancer. The V and J ends lost 0 bases and 4 bases respectively, with 9 bases between them. The CDR3 is 14 amino acids. Only in-frame clones appear in the TCRdb table, and some are missing; sequencing was by immunoSEQ multiplex PCR. In the table there are about 83,000 clones, approximately 80% of which are singletons. Comments on this clone: As yet, its antigen is unknown.

Study-wide findings and caveats: One tumor region alone was sequenced, and heterogeneity therefore remains possible. In adjacent lung appeared a median about 57 of the top 100 tumor clones. Uninvolved adjacent lung had higher T cell clonality than tumor and all other tissues. Higher blood T cell density went with longer overall survival.

This sequence originates from a female donor of 60 years or more with stage I lung adenocarcinoma. This chain connects TRBV23-1 to TRBJ1-1; no definite D call. TRBV23-1 is placed among ORFs of uncertain function. Material: peripheral blood, obtained before any cancer treatment. This CDR3 reads CASSQSRLTTEAFF. The CDR3 region has the DNA TGCGCCAGCAGTCAATCGCGGCTGACCACTGAAGCTTTCTTT.